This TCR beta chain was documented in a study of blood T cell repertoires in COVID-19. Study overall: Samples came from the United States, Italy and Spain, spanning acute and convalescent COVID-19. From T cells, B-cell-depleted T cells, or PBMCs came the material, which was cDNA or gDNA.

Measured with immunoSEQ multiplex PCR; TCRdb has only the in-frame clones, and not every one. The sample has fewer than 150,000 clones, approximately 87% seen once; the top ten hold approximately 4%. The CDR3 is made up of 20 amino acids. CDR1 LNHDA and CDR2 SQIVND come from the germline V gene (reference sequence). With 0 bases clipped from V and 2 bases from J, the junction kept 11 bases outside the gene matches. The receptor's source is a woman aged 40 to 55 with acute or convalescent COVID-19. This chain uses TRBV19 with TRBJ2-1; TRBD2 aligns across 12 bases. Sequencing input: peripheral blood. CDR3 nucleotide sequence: TGTGCCAGTAGTATAGAACTAGCGGGGGGTCTTCGGTCACCCTACAATGAGCAGTTCTTC. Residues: CASSIELAGGLRSPYNEQFF.